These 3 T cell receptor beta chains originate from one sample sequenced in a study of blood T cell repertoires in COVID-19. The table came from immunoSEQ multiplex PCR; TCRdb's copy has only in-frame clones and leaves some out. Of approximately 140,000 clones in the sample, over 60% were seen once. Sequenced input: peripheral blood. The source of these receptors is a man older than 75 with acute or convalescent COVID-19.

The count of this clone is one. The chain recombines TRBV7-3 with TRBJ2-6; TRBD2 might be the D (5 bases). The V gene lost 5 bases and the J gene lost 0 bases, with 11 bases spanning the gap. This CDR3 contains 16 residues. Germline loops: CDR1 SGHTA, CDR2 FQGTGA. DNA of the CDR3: TGTGCCAGCAGCCCCCAGGCGGGCTCTGGGGCCAACGTCCTGACTTTC. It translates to CASSPQAGSGANVLTF.

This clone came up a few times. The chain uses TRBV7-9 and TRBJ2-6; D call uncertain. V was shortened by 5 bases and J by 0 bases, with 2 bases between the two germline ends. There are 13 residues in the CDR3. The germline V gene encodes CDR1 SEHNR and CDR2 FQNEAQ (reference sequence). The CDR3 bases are TGTGCCAGCAGCCGCTCTGGGGCCAACGTCCTGACTTTC. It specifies CASSRSGANVLTF.

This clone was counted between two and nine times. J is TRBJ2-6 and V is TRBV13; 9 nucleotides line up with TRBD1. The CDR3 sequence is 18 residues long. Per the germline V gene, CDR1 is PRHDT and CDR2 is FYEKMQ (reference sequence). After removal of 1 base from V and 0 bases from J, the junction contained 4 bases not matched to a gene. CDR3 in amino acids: CASSLEDRGFSGANVLTF. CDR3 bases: TGTGCCAGCAGCTTAGAGGACAGGGGTTTCTCTGGGGCCAACGTCCTGACTTTC.